Sequencing of this TCR beta chain was carried out in a study of blood T cell repertoires in COVID-19. Overall study context: Sites across the United States, Italy and Spain contributed samples from acute and convalescent COVID-19. PBMCs, B-cell-depleted T cells, or T cells provided the cDNA or gDNA that made up the material.

The germline V and J ends were trimmed by 1 base and 10 bases, with 15 bases remaining between them. CDR1 SGHTS and CDR2 YDEGEE come from the germline V gene. This CDR3 region has 14 residues. Per the original data handling: The assay estimated nucleated cells by amplifying reference gene primers. Sequenced by immunoSEQ multiplex PCR; TCRdb stores in-frame clones only, minus some. Clonal size and the V and J genes are those of that table, whereas D and trimming came from the DNA. The data contain some 88,000 clones, about 85% of them singletons. V and J are TRBV5-8 and TRBJ2-1; D may be TRBD1 (6 bases). The receptor was derived from a man aged 60 to 69 with acute or convalescent COVID-19. The source material was peripheral blood. CDR3 DNA sequence: TGTGCCAGCAGCTTGCAGGCTCAGGGGTACGAGCAGTTCTTC. It encodes CASSLQAQGYEQFF.